This paragraph reports one T cell receptor beta chain. Genomic DNA for TCR beta libraries, about 1.8 micrograms, came from cryopreserved PBMCs. Germline values: CDR1 LNHDA, CDR2 SQIVND (reference sequence). The CDR3 is 16 residues long. J was trimmed by 4 bases and V by 4 bases; bases with no gene match: 9. TCRdb's copy holds only in-frame clones and misses some; the assay was immunoSEQ multiplex PCR. The data show some 130,000 clones, with roughly 76% seen just once and around 4.9% held by the top ten. The sample comes from a study of cytotoxic CD8 clonotypes in ibrutinib-treated CLL. Study-wide background: Within the patient group, around 11 were relapsed/refractory and fewer than 16 treatment-naive, and 17 were IGHV unmutated.

The chain recombines TRBV19 with TRBJ2-7; 11 bases line up with TRBD2. Sequences were derived from PBMCs, sampled after 24 months of ibrutinib treatment. The sequence came from a human donor with chronic lymphocytic leukemia. CDR3 bases: TGTGCCAGTAGTACCACACTAGCGGGAGTTTGGTACGAGCAGTACTTC. It specifies CASSTTLAGVWYEQYF.